The clone carrying this T cell receptor beta chain was seen a handful of times. This record belongs to a study of blood T cell repertoires in COVID-19. At the level of the study: Samples representing acute and convalescent COVID-19 were sourced from the United States, Italy and Spain.

Enrolled through a virtual design, the participants were between 18 and 89 years of age and came from approximately 25 US areas. Participant reports of clinical history set cohort assignment. Original analysis: Amplification from reference gene primers served as the basis for estimated nucleated cell counts. Using immunoSEQ multiplex PCR, the repertoire was profiled, and TCRdb retains in-frame clones only, with some absent. V and J calls and clone size come straight from that table; D and trimming were deduced from the DNA. The table has 450,000 to 600,000 clones, roughly nine tenths seen once. The source of this sequence is a woman between 18 and 29 years old who had recovered from COVID-19. What was sequenced was PBMCs or T cells enriched from blood (not recorded which).

The chain's CDR3 is CASSPRDRGSYGYTF. The CDR3 DNA reads as TGTGCCAGCAGCCCACGGGACAGGGGAAGTTATGGCTACACCTTC. The genes are TRBV5-4 and TRBJ1-2, with 10 bases fitting TRBD1. J was trimmed by 5 bases and V by 4 bases; bases with no gene match: 8. From germline, CDR1 is SGHNT and CDR2 YYREEE (reference sequence). This CDR3 comprises 15 residues.